This is a list of T cell receptor beta chains from one sample in a study of CD8+ T cells in alopecia areata. Some clones are missing from TCRdb's copy, which holds only in-frame ones; the method was immunoSEQ multiplex PCR. This table holds tens of thousands of clones, about 71% found once. The specimen comprised CD8+ T cells sorted from blood, sampled between weeks 44 and 45, from a patient treated with tofacitinib. The receptors derive from a human donor with alopecia areata. Each CDR3 is given without its conserved first and last residue.

v_call: TRBV13; cdr3_aa: ASSWANAGTVNSPLH
v_call: TRBV5-4; cdr3_aa: ASTLEGGRGNYGYT
v_call: TRBV6-6; cdr3_aa: ASSRTGFNQPQH
v_call: TRBV30; cdr3_aa: AWSVIASEQY
v_call: TRBV5-1; cdr3_aa: ASSLEQGPITEAF
v_call: TRBV5-6; cdr3_aa: ASSLDRDRQYYGYT
v_call: TRBV10-2; cdr3_aa: ASNDYLGQPQH
v_call: TRBV7-9; cdr3_aa: ASSLGTGEAGELF
v_call: TRBV29-1; cdr3_aa: SVDSSPLDVAGGSYNEQF
v_call: TRBV18; cdr3_aa: ASSYNQDEQF
v_call: TRBV7-8; cdr3_aa: ASSLTRDTQNEQF
v_call: TRBV30; cdr3_aa: AWSALYEQY
v_call: TRBV7-9; cdr3_aa: ASSPRASENTGELF
v_call: TRBV19; cdr3_aa: ASYKGRNTEAF
v_call: TRBV7-9; cdr3_aa: ASSLYPEAF
v_call: TRBV2; cdr3_aa: ASHQGPASRQPQH